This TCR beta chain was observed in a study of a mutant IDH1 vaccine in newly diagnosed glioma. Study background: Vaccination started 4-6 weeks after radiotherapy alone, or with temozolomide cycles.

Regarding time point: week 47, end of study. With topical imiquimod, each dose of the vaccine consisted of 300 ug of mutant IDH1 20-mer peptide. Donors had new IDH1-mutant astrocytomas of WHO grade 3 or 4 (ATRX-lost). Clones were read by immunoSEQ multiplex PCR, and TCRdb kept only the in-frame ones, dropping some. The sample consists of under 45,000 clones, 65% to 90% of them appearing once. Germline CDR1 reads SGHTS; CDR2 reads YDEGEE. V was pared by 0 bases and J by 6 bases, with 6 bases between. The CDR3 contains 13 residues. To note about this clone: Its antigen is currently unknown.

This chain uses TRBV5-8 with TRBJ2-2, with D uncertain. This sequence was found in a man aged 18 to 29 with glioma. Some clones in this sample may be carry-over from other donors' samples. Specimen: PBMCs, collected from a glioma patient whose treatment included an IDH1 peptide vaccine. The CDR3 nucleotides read TGTGCCAGCAGCTTGGTCCGAGCCGGGGAGCTGTTTTTT. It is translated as CASSLVRAGELFF.